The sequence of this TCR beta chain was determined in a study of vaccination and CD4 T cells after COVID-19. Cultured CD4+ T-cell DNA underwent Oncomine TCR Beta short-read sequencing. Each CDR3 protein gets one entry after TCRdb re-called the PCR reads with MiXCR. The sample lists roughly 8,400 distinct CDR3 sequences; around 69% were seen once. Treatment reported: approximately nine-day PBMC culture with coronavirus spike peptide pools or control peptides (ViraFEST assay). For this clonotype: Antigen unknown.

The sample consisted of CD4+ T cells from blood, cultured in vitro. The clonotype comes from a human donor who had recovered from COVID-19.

CDR3 in amino acids: CSANSQGMETQYF. The CDR3 bases are TGCAGTGCCAACTCACAGGGTATGGAGACCCAGTACTTC. This rearrangement joins TRBV20-1 to TRBJ2-5; D perhaps matches TRBD1 (6 bases). Trimming took off 6 bases at V and 5 bases at J, with 16 bases between the two ends. This CDR3 spans 13 amino acids. The germline gives CDR1 DFQATT, CDR2 SNEGSKA (reference sequence).